This T cell receptor (beta chain) was observed in a study of Graves' ophthalmopathy and Graves' hyperthyroidism. Germline values: CDR1 MNHNS, CDR2 SASEGT. V was trimmed by 6 bases and J by 3 bases, leaving 11 bases between them. There are 13 residues in the CDR3. The study amplified TCR beta CDR3 regions using RNA transcripts. RT-PCR was first run with HTBI primers, then multiplex PCR in a second round. A single record per CDR3 protein comes from TCRdb applying MiXCR to the multiplex PCR reads. The profile shows 300,000 to 400,000 distinct CDR3 sequences, about 18% of them singletons. Many counts were recorded for this clonotype.

This TCR derives from an adult woman with stable Graves' hyperthyroidism. The rearrangement links TRBV6-1 to TRBJ1-1; no clear D. The sequenced material came from peripheral blood. For the CDR3, the DNA is TGTGCCAGCAGACACACTTGGGACACTGAAGCTTTCTTT. Its translation is CASRHTWDTEAFF.